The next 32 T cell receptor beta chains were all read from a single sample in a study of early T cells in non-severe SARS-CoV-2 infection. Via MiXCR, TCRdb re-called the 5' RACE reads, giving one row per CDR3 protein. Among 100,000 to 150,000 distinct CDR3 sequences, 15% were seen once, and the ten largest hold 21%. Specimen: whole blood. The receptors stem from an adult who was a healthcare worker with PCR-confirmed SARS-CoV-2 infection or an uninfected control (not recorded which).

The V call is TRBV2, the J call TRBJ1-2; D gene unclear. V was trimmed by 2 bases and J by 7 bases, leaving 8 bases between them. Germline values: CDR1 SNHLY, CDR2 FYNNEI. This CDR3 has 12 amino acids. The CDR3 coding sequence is TGTGCCAGCAGTGAACAGTTGGGTGGCTACACCTTC. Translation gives CASSEQLGGYTF.

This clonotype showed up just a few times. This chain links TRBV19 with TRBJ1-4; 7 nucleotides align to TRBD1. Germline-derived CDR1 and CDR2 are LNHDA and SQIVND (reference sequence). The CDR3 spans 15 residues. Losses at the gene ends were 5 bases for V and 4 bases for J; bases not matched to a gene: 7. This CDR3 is CASSSSGTDNEKLFF. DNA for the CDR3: TGTGCCAGTAGTTCCTCCGGGACAGATAATGAAAAACTGTTTTTT.

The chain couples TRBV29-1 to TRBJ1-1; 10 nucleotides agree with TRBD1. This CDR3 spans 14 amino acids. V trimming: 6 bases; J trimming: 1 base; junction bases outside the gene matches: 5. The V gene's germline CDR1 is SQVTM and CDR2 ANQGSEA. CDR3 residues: CSVRQGAANTEAFF. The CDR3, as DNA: TGCAGCGTAAGACAGGGGGCGGCGAACACTGAAGCTTTCTTT.

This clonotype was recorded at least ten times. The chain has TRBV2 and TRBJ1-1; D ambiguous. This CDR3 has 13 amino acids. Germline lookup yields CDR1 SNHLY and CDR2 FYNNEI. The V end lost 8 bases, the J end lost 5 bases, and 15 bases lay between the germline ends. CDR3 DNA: TGTGCCAGCCTAGAGGGTATACGGACTGAAGCTTTCTTT. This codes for CASLEGIRTEAFF.

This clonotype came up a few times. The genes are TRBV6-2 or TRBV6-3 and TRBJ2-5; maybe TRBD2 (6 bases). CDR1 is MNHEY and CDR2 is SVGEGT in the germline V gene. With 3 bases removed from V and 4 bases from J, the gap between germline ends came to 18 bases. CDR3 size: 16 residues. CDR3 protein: CASSYGLALGPETQYF. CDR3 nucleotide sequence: TGTGCCAGCAGTTATGGCCTAGCGCTGGGCCCAGAGACCCAGTACTTC.

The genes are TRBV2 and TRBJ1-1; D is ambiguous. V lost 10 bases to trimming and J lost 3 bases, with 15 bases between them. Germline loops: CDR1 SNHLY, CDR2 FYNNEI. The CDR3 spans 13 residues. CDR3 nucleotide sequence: TGTGCCACCAGAAGGGAGGGATACACTGAAGCTTTCTTT. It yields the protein CATRREGYTEAFF.

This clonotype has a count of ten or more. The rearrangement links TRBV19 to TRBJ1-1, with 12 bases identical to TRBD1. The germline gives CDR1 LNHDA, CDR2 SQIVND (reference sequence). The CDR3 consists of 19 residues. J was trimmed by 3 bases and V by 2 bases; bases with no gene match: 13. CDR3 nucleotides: TGTGCCAGTAGTATACCGGGGTTGGGACAGGGGGCGTCGGACACTGAAGCTTTCTTT. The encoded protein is CASSIPGLGQGASDTEAFF.

CDR3 sequence: CSAGGGSDTSDTQYF. The CDR3 nucleotides read TGCAGTGCTGGGGGGGGATCGGACACATCAGATACGCAGTATTTT. The chain carries TRBV20-1 and TRBJ2-3; the match to TRBD2 covers 7 bases. With 5 bases clipped from V and 4 bases from J, the junction kept 12 bases outside the gene matches. Per germline, CDR1 DFQATT and CDR2 SNEGSKA (reference sequence). The CDR3 is 15 amino acids.

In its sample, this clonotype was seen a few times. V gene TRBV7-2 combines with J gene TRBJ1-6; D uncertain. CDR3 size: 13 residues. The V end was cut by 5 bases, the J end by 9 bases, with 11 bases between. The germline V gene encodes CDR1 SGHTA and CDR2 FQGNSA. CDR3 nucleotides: TGTGCCAGCAGCCCGACCGGTCTTTCACCCCTCCACTTT. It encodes CASSPTGLSPLHF.

The CDR3 DNA reads TGCGCCAGCTCCGAGCGGACGACTAATGAAAAACTGTTTTTT. Amino acid sequence: CASSERTTNEKLFF. The rearrangement uses TRBV4-1 and TRBJ1-4; D is unclear. The CDR3 loop spans 14 amino acids. V was pared by 8 bases and J by 2 bases, with 12 bases between. Germline CDR1 and CDR2: MGHRA and YSYEKL.

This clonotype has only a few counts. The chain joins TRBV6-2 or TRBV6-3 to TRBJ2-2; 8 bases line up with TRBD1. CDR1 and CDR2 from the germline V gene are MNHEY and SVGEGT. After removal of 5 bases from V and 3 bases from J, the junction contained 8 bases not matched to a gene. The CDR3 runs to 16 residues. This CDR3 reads CASSGTGTGYTGELFF. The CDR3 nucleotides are TGTGCCAGCAGTGGGACCGGGACAGGCTACACCGGGGAGCTGTTTTTT.

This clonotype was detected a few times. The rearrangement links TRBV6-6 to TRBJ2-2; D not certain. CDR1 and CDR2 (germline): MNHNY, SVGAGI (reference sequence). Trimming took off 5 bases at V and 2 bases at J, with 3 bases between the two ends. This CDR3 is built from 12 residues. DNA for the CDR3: TGTGCCAGCAGTGACAACACCGGGGAGCTGTTTTTT. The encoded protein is CASSDNTGELFF.

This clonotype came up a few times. The CDR3 nucleotides are TGCAGTGCTACAGGAGACAGTTCTAACTATGGCTACACCTTC. Residues: CSATGDSSNYGYTF. V usage is TRBV20-1 and J usage is TRBJ1-2; D is perhaps TRBD1 (5 bases). V was cut by 4 bases and J by 0 bases, with 12 bases left in between. In germline, CDR1 is DFQATT, CDR2 SNEGSKA (reference sequence). This CDR3 comprises 14 residues.

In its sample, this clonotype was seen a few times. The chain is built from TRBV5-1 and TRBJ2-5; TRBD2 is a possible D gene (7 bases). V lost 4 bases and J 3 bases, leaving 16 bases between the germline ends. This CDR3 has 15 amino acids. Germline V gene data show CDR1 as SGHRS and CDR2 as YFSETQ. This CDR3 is CASSPGGGAKETQYF. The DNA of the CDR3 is TGCGCCAGCAGCCCCGGAGGGGGGGCAAAAGAGACCCAGTACTTC.

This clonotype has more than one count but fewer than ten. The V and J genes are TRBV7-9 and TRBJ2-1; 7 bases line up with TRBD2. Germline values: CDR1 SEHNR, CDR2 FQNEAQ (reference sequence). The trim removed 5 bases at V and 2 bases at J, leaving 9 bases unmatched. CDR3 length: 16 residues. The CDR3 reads CASSPRRGIAYNEQFF. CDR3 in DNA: TGTGCCAGCAGCCCCCGGCGGGGGATAGCCTACAATGAGCAGTTCTTC.

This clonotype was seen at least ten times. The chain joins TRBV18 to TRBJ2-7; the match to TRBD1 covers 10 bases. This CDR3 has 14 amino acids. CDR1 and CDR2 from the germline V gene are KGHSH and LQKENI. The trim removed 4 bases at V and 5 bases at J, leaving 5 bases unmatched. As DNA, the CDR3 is TGTGCCAGCTCACTCATCGGGACAGGGGACGAGCAGTACTTC. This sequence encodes CASSLIGTGDEQYF.

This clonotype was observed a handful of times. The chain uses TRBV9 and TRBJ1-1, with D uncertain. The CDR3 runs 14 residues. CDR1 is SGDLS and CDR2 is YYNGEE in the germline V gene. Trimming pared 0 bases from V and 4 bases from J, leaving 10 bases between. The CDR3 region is CASSVVGKVTEAFF. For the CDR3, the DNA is TGTGCCAGCAGCGTAGTGGGGAAGGTCACTGAAGCTTTCTTT. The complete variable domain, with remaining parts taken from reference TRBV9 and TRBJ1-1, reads DSGVTQTPKHLITATGQRVTLRCSPRSGDLSVYWYQQSLDQGLQFLIQYYNGEERAKGNILERFSAQQFPDLHSELNLSSLELGDSALYFCASSVVGKVTEAFFGQGTRLTVV.

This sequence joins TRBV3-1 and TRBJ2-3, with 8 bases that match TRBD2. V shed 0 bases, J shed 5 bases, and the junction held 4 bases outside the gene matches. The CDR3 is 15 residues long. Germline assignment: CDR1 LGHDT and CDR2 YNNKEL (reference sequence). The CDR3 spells CASSQEIGGGDTQYF. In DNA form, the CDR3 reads TGTGCCAGCAGCCAAGAGATCGGGGGGGGAGATACGCAGTATTTT.

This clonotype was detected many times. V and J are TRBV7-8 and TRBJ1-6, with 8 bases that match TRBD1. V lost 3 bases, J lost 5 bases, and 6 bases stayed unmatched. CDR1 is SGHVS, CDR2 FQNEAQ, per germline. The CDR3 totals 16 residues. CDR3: CASSFDRGFNNSPLHF. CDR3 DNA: TGTGCCAGCAGCTTCGACAGGGGTTTCAATAATTCACCCCTCCACTTT.

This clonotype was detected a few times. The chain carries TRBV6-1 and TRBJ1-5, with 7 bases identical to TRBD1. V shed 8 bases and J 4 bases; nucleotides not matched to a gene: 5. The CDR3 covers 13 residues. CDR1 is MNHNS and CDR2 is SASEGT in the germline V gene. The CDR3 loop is CASHGTANQPQHF. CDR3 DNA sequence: TGTGCCAGCCACGGGACAGCTAATCAGCCCCAGCATTTT.

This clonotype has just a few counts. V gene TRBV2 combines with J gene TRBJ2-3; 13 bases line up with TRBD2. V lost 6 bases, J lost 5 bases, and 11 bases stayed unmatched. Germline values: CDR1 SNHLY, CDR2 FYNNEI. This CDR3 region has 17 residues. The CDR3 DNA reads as TGTGCCAGCAGCAGACTAGCGGGGGGCAGGATGGGAGATACGCAGTATTTT. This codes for CASSRLAGGRMGDTQYF. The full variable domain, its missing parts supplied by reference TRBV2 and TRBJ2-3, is EPEVTQTPSHQVTQMGQEVILRCVPISNHLYFYWYRQILGQKVEFLVSFYNNEISEKSEIFDDQFSVERPDGSNFTLKIRSTKLEDSAMYFCASSRLAGGRMGDTQYFGPGTRLTVL.

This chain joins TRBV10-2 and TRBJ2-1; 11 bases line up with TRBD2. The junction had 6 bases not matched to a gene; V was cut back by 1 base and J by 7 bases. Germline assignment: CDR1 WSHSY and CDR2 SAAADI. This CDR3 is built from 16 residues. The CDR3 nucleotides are TGCGCCAGCAGTGAGTGGGGACTAGCGGAAAAAAATGAGCAGTTCTTC. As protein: CASSEWGLAEKNEQFF.

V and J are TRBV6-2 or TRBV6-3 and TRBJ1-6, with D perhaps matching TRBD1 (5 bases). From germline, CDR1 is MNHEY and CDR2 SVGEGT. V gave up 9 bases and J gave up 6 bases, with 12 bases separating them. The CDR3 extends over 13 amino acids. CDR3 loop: CASFDSFNSPLHF. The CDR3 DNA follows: TGTGCCAGTTTCGACAGCTTTAATTCACCCCTCCACTTT.

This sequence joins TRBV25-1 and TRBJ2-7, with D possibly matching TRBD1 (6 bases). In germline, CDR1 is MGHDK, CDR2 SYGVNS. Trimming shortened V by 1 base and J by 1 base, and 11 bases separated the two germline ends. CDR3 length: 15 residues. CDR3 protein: CASSESGRGSYEQYF. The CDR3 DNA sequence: TGTGCCAGCAGTGAATCTGGCAGGGGATCCTACGAGCAGTACTTC.

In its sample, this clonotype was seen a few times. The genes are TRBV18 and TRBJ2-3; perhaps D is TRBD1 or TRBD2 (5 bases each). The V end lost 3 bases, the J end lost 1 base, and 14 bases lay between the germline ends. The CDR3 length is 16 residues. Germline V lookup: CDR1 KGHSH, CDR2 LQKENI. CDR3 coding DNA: TGTGCCAGCTCACCTCTAAGGGGACGGGGCACAGATACGCAGTATTTT. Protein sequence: CASSPLRGRGTDTQYF.

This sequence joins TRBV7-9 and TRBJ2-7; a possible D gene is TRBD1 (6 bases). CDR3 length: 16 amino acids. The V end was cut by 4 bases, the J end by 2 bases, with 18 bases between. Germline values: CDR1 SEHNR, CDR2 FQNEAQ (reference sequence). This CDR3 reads CASSSPQARGAYEQYF. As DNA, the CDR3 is TGTGCCAGCAGCTCACCCCAGGCCAGGGGCGCCTACGAGCAGTACTTC.

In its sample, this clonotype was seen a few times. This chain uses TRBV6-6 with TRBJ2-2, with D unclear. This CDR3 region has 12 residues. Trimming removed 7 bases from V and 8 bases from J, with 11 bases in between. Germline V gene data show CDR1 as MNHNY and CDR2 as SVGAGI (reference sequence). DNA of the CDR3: TGTGCCAGCATGTGGGCGGCGGGGGAGCTGTTTTTT. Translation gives CASMWAAGELFF.

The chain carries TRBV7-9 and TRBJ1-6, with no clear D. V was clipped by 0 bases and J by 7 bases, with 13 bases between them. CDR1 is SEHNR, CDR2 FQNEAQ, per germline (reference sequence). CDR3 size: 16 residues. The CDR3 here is CASSLAREVYNSPLHF. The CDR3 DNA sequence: TGTGCCAGCAGCTTAGCCCGTGAAGTATACAATTCACCCCTCCACTTT.

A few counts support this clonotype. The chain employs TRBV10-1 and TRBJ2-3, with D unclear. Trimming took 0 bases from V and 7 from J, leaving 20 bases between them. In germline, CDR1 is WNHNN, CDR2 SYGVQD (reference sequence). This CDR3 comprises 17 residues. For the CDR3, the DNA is TGCGCCAGCAGTGAGTCGACGCCTAGTGGGTTCCTGAATACGCAGTATTTT. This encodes CASSESTPSGFLNTQYF.

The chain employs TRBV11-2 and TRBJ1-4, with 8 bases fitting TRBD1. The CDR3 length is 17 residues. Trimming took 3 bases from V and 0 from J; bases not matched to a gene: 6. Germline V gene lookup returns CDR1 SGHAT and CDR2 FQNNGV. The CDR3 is CASSLGRGLATNEKLFF. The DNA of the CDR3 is TGTGCCAGCAGCTTGGGCAGGGGGCTTGCAACTAATGAAAAACTGTTTTTT.

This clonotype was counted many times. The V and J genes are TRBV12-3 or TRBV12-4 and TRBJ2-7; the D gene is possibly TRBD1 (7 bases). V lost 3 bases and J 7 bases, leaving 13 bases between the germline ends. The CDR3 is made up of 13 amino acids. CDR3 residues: CASSLGQGGEQYF. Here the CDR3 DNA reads TGTGCCAGCAGTTTGGGTCAGGGGGGTGAGCAGTACTTC.

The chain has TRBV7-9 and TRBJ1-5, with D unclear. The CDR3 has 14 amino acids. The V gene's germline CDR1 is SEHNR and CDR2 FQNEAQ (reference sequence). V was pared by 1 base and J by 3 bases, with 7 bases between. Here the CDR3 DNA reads TGTGCCAGCAGCTTAGGAGGAGCCAATCAGCCCCAGCATTTT. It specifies CASSLGGANQPQHF. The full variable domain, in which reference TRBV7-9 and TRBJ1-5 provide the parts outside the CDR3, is DTGVSQNPRHKITKRGQNVTFRCDPISEHNRLYWYRQTLGQGPEFLTYFQNEAQLEKSRLLSDRFSAERPKGSFSTLEIQRTEQGDSAMYLCASSLGGANQPQHFGDGTRLSIL.